Listed below are T cell receptor beta chains from one sample, sequenced in a study of blood T cell repertoires in COVID-19. Generated by immunoSEQ multiplex PCR, the TCRdb table keeps only in-frame clones and is missing some. The sample includes 25,000 to 30,000 clones, roughly 88% of them seen just once. The specimen sequenced was peripheral blood. These receptors all come from a woman in her fifties or sixties with active COVID-19. Each CDR3 is given with its conserved first and last residue. D genes are given only for firm matches. For some rows the clone size is stated as once, few or many, or as a class when expanded; others skip it.

d_gene,len,v_gene,abundance,j_gene,CDR3aa,CDR3nt
-,13,TRBV19,-,TRBJ2-3,CASSPGITDTQYF,TGTGCCAGTAGTCCCGGGATCACAGATACGCAGTATTTT
-,16,TRBV19,-,TRBJ1-2,CASSPRPLPGDYGYTF,TGTGCCAGTAGTCCCCGGCCACTCCCAGGGGACTATGGCTACACCTTC
-,14,TRBV5-1,-,TRBJ2-7,CASKRLEGPYEQYF,TGCGCCAGCAAACGACTGGAGGGCCCCTACGAGCAGTACTTC
-,12,TRBV5-1,-,TRBJ1-1,CASSLGDREAFF,TGCGCCAGCAGCTTGGGCGACAGGGAAGCTTTCTTT
TRBD1,13,TRBV28,-,TRBJ1-2,CASSLWTGDGYTF,TGTGCCAGCAGTTTATGGACAGGGGATGGCTACACCTTC
-,15,TRBV19,once,TRBJ2-7,CASSTTLGVGDEQYF,TGTGCCAGTAGTACCACCCTAGGCGTCGGCGACGAGCAGTACTTC
TRBD2,15,TRBV7-6,-,TRBJ2-1,CASSLVAGGRNEQFF,TGTGCCAGCAGCTTAGTAGCGGGAGGTAGGAATGAGCAGTTCTTC
-,13,TRBV6-5,-,TRBJ2-7,CASSYGLPYEQYF,TGTGCCAGCAGTTACGGGCTTCCTTACGAGCAGTACTTC
-,14,TRBV5-6,few,TRBJ1-6,CASSLLSAVSPLHF,TGTGCCAGCAGCTTGCTGTCTGCGGTTTCACCCCTCCACTTT
TRBD1,15,TRBV5-4,-,TRBJ1-3,CASSSPGTGKNTIYF,TGTGCCAGCAGCTCACCCGGGACAGGCAAAAACACCATATATTTT
TRBD1,19,TRBV19,-,TRBJ1-6,CASSTGTGAFGSYNSPLHF,TGTGCCAGTAGTACCGGGACAGGGGCTTTTGGATCCTATAATTCACCCCTCCACTTT
TRBD2,19,TRBV7-9,once,TRBJ2-7,CASSLVGRTSGGEAYEQYF,TGTGCCAGCAGCTTAGTAGGAAGGACTAGCGGAGGGGAGGCGTACGAGCAGTACTTC
-,15,TRBV5-1,-,TRBJ2-1,CASSLVAGEYNEQFF,TGCGCCAGCAGCTTGGTGGCAGGGGAATACAATGAGCAGTTCTTC
-,13,TRBV6-5,once,TRBJ2-7,CASTAPSSYEQYF,TGTGCCAGCACAGCACCTAGCTCCTACGAGCAGTACTTC
TRBD1,15,TRBV5-5,few,TRBJ2-7,CASSDRDRALYEQYF,TGTGCCAGCAGCGACCGGGACAGGGCGTTGTACGAGCAGTACTTC
-,14,TRBV5-6,-,TRBJ1-2,CASRQGSPGFGYTF,TGTGCCAGCAGGCAGGGGTCCCCGGGGTTTGGCTACACCTTC
-,14,TRBV11-1,-,TRBJ1-1,CASTRRGGIGEAFF,TGTGCCAGCACCCGCCGTGGAGGGATCGGTGAAGCTTTCTTT
-,14,TRBV5-1,-,TRBJ2-1,CASSLDRVVNEQFF,TGCGCCAGCAGCTTGGACAGGGTGGTCAATGAGCAGTTCTTC
TRBD2,18,TRBV7-9,few,TRBJ2-2,CASSRGLAEPANTGELFF,TGTGCCAGCAGCCGGGGACTAGCGGAGCCAGCGAACACCGGGGAGCTGTTTTTT
TRBD2,16,TRBV18,once,TRBJ2-1,CASSPLLAGVTNEQFF,TGTGCCAGCTCACCTCTGCTAGCGGGAGTTACCAATGAGCAGTTCTTC
-,15,TRBV11-2,-,TRBJ2-3,CASSSPTLGGDTQYF,TGTGCCAGCAGCTCCCCGACCTTGGGGGGAGATACGCAGTATTTT
TRBD1,15,TRBV19,-,TRBJ1-2,CASSSPWGTDYGYTF,TGTGCCAGTAGTTCCCCGTGGGGGACAGACTATGGCTACACCTTC
-,14,TRBV7-9,-,TRBJ1-2,CASSFSTGTYGYTF,TGTGCCAGCAGCTTTTCGACAGGAACCTATGGCTACACCTTC
TRBD1,14,TRBV19,-,TRBJ1-1,CASSLTGKGTEAFF,TGTGCCAGTAGTCTGACAGGGAAGGGTACTGAAGCTTTCTTT
-,16,TRBV6-6,-,TRBJ1-3,CASSQRFGASGNTIYF,TGTGCCAGCAGCCAACGGTTTGGAGCCTCTGGAAACACCATATATTTT
-,13,TRBV25-1,-,TRBJ2-1,CASSDSGYNEQFF,TGTGCCAGCAGTGATTCGGGGTACAATGAGCAGTTCTTC
-,11,TRBV11-1,-,TRBJ2-2,CASSRDRELFF,TGTGCCAGCAGTCGCGATCGGGAGCTGTTTTTT
TRBD2,14,TRBV9,-,TRBJ2-1,CASSVGASGNSQFF,TGTGCCAGCAGCGTAGGTGCTAGCGGTAACTCGCAGTTCTTC